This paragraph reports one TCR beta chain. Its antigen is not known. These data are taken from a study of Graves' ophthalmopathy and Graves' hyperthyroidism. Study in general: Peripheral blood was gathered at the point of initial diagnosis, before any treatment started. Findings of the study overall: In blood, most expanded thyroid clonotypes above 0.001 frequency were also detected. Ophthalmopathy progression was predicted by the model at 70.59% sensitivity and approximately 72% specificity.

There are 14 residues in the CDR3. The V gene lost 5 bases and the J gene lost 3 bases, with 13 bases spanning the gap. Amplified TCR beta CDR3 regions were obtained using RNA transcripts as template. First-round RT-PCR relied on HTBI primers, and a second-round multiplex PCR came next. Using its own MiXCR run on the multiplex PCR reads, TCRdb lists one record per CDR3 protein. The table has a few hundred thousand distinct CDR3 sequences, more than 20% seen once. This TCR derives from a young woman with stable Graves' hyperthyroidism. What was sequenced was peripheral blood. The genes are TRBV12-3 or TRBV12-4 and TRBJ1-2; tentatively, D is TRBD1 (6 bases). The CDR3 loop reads CASSNTGLYYGYTF. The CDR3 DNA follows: TGTGCCAGCAGTAATACAGGGCTCTACTATGGCTACACCTTC.